One and the same sample provided the 9 T cell receptor beta chains below, sequenced in a study of cytomegalovirus exposure and HLA in healthy donors. The PCR had 60 Vbeta and 13 Jbeta primers. TCRdb keeps only in-frame clones here, not all; method: immunoSEQ multiplex PCR. The sample lists around 120,000 clones, around three quarters seen once, with 3% to 4% in the top ten. Sequencing was performed on PBMCs. These receptors originate from a male donor in good health and CMV-seronegative.

The chain carries TRBV29-1 and TRBJ1-4; 8 bases align to TRBD1. V lost 6 bases to trimming and J lost 0 bases; unmatched junction nucleotides: 9. This CDR3 has 16 residues. Germline CDR1 and CDR2: SQVTM and ANQGSEA. CDR3 DNA: TGCAGCGTAGGGACAGGTGATTCTGCAACTAATGAAAAACTGTTTTTT. Its protein is CSVGTGDSATNEKLFF.

The chain is built from TRBV14 and TRBJ2-7, with 7 positions matching TRBD1. Germline V gene lookup returns CDR1 SGHDN and CDR2 FVKESK. The CDR3 has 18 amino acids. With V trimmed by 0 bases and J by 0 bases, 11 bases remained unmatched. The CDR3 coding sequence is TGTGCCAGCAGCCAAGATCTAGTGAGACAGGGCTTCTCCTACGAGCAGTACTTC. Residues: CASSQDLVRQGFSYEQYF.

The gene calls are TRBV12-5 and TRBJ2-2; TRBD2 is a possible D gene (6 bases). In germline, CDR1 is LGHNT, CDR2 FRNRAP. Trimming took off 5 bases at V and 5 bases at J, with 12 bases between the two ends. This CDR3 comprises 14 residues. The CDR3 sequence: CASGSGLATGELFF. In nucleotides, the CDR3 is TGTGCTAGTGGTAGCGGGCTAGCGACCGGGGAGCTGTTTTTT.

This clone appeared once. The chain is built from TRBV6-6 and TRBJ1-6; D unclear. The germline V gene has CDR1 MNHNY and CDR2 SVGAGI (reference sequence). This CDR3 is built from 16 residues. Between the trimmed V and J ends, which lost 4 bases and 6 bases, there was a span of 16 bases. CDR3 in DNA: TGTGCCAGCAGTTTCCCTAAGGGAGACCGTAATTCACCCCTCCACTTT. The encoded protein is CASSFPKGDRNSPLHF.

This clone has a single count. The chain has TRBV4-2 and TRBJ2-1; 12 positions match TRBD2. The CDR3 runs 16 residues. Unmatched junction bases numbered 5, after V lost 2 bases and J lost 6 bases. From germline, CDR1 is LGHNA and CDR2 YNFKEQ. The CDR3: CASSQSQLAGGNEQFF. In DNA, the CDR3 is TGTGCCAGCAGCCAAAGTCAACTAGCGGGAGGCAATGAGCAGTTCTTC.

V gene TRBV7-9 combines with J gene TRBJ1-1; TRBD1 aligns across 8 bases. The germline V gene has CDR1 SEHNR and CDR2 FQNEAQ (reference sequence). After removal of 3 bases from V and 1 base from J, the junction contained 4 bases not matched to a gene. The CDR3 is 15 residues long. CDR3 in DNA: TGTGCCAGCAGCTTCCCAGGGGGCGAGAACACTGAAGCTTTCTTT. Its protein product is CASSFPGGENTEAFF.

This chain joins TRBV30 and TRBJ1-1; D gene ambiguous. The CDR3 is 12 amino acids. CDR1 is GTSNPN and CDR2 is SVGIG in the germline V gene (reference sequence). The ends were cut back, 1 base at V and 3 bases at J, with 6 bases in the middle. The CDR3 is CAWSGGDTEAFF. The CDR3 nucleotides read TGTGCCTGGAGTGGCGGGGACACTGAAGCTTTCTTT. The full variable domain, its missing parts supplied by reference TRBV30 and TRBJ1-1, is SQTIHQWPATLVQPVGSPLSLECTVEGTSNPNLYWYRQAAGRGLQLLFYSVGIGQISSEVPQNLSASRPQDRQFILSSKKLLLSDSGFYLCAWSGGDTEAFFGQGTRLTVV.

This clone was counted only a few times. V usage is TRBV28 and J usage is TRBJ2-2; 10 nucleotides match TRBD1. The germline V gene encodes CDR1 MDHEN and CDR2 SYDVKM. This CDR3 has 20 amino acids. With 1 base clipped from V and 2 bases from J, the junction kept 13 bases outside the gene matches. The DNA of the CDR3 is TGTGCCAGCAGTTTATACGGGGGACAGGGGCCAACCCTAAACACCGGGGAGCTGTTTTTT. Its translation: CASSLYGGQGPTLNTGELFF.

The chain recombines TRBV7-9 with TRBJ2-1; TRBD1 is a possible D gene (5 bases). Germline V gene lookup returns CDR1 SEHNR and CDR2 FQNEAQ (reference sequence). This CDR3 is built from 18 residues. The ends were cut back, 4 bases at V and 2 bases at J, with 21 bases in the middle. The CDR3, as DNA: TGTGCCAGCAGCTCCCATTTATTGAACAGGTTTACCTACAATGAGCAGTTCTTC. This codes for CASSSHLLNRFTYNEQFF.